The clone carrying this T cell receptor (beta chain) was found a few times. Its specificity is unknown. Germline V lookup: CDR1 DFQATT, CDR2 SNEGSKA (reference sequence). The length of the CDR3 is 12 residues. The germline V and J ends were trimmed by 3 bases and 6 bases, with 11 bases remaining between them. The Oncomine TCR Beta short-read assay was applied to DNA of cultured CD4+ T cells. MiXCR, run by TCRdb on the PCR reads, gives a single entry per CDR3 protein. Among around 19,000 distinct CDR3 sequences listed, just under 45% were seen once. The sample belongs to a study of vaccination and CD4 T cells after COVID-19. Study details: Median time from second vaccine dose to sampling was around 72 days (14 to 241). Stimulation of cells relied on overlapping spike peptides derived from SARS-CoV-2, HCoV-NL63, HCoV-OC43 and HCoV-229E. Study-level findings and limits: Post-vaccination, and not before, a median about 90% of reactive clones appeared in convalescent patients.

Treatment given: roughly 10-day PBMC culture with coronavirus spike peptide pools or control peptides (ViraFEST assay). Cultures got half-medium changes with IL-2 on days 3 and 7. Material for sequencing was CD4+ T cells from blood, cultured in vitro. The TCR comes from a human donor who had recovered from COVID-19. This rearrangement joins TRBV20-1 to TRBJ1-1; possible D gene TRBD1, 6 bases. The CDR3 loop reads CSASENRAEAFF. CDR3 nucleotide sequence: TGCAGTGCTAGTGAGAACAGGGCTGAAGCTTTCTTT.